These T cell receptor beta chains were read from a single sample in a study of vaccination effects on CD4 cells after COVID-19. This table comes from immunoSEQ multiplex PCR, and its TCRdb copy is limited to in-frame clones, with some not included. The sample comprises around 70,000 clones, more than 70% of which are singletons, and roughly 2% rests with the top ten. Antigens of these TCRs are unknown. Sequenced here: CD4+ T cells from PBMCs cultured without peptide, sampled before COVID-19 vaccination. These receptors were collected from a human donor who received a COVID-19 vaccine. Each CDR3 is given with its conserved first and last residue. A D gene is named only where the DNA matches it firmly. Expanded clones get a size class; other rows say once, few or many, or leave the size out.

CDR3 length | J gene | D gene | clone size | V gene | CDR3 protein | CDR3 DNA
15 | TRBJ2-5 | NA | NA | TRBV7-2 | CASSLEVPRRETQYF | TGTGCCAGCAGCTTAGAGGTACCCCGACGGGAGACCCAGTACTTC
15 | TRBJ1-5 | TRBD1 | NA | TRBV6-2/TRBV6-3 | CASSSGGQGIQPQHF | TGTGCCAGCAGCTCGGGTGGACAGGGGATCCAGCCCCAGCATTTT
12 | TRBJ2-1 | NA | NA | TRBV2 | CASKLNRDWQFF | TGTGCCAGCAAACTAAACAGGGATTGGCAGTTCTTC
16 | TRBJ2-3 | NA | NA | TRBV7-7 | CASSAFVGGNTDTQYF | TGTGCCAGCAGCGCCTTCGTCGGGGGAAATACAGATACGCAGTATTTT
14 | TRBJ2-5 | NA | once | TRBV3-1/TRBV3-2 | CASSHTGKGETQYF | TGTGCCAGCAGTCATACAGGGAAGGGAGAGACCCAGTACTTC
14 | TRBJ1-1 | NA | NA | TRBV6-2/TRBV6-3 | CASSFIQGNTEAFF | TGTGCCAGCAGTTTCATACAGGGGAACACTGAAGCTTTCTTT
12 | TRBJ1-1 | NA | NA | TRBV12-3/TRBV12-4 | CASSFRELGAFF | TGTGCCAGCAGTTTTCGGGAGCTGGGGGCTTTCTTT
16 | TRBJ1-1 | NA | NA | TRBV11-2 | CASSALRETRSTEAFF | TGTGCCAGCAGCGCCCTCCGGGAAACTAGGAGCACTGAAGCTTTCTTT
16 | TRBJ2-6 | TRBD2 | NA | TRBV15 | CATSRLAGGGVGVLTF | TGTGCCACCAGCAGATTAGCCGGGGGAGGGGTTGGAGTCCTGACTTTC
15 | TRBJ2-4 | TRBD2 | NA | TRBV9 | CASSTGLAGKNIQYF | TGTGCCAGCAGCACGGGACTAGCGGGAAAAAACATTCAGTACTTC
18 | TRBJ2-1 | TRBD1 | NA | TRBV3-1/TRBV3-2 | CASSHAGTAFFSYNEQFF | TGTGCCAGCAGCCATGCCGGGACAGCATTCTTCTCCTACAATGAGCAGTTCTTC
16 | TRBJ2-1 | TRBD1 | few | TRBV7-3 | CASSKTGTGGFDEQFF | TGTGCCAGCAGCAAGACCGGGACAGGGGGCTTCGATGAGCAGTTCTTC
16 | TRBJ1-1 | TRBD1 | NA | TRBV10-1 | CASSAGQAGLNAEAFF | TGCGCCAGCAGTGCGGGACAGGCGGGACTCAACGCTGAAGCTTTCTTT
14 | TRBJ1-2 | TRBD1 | NA | TRBV3-1/TRBV3-2 | CASSPDRGPYGYTF | TGTGCCAGCAGCCCGGACAGGGGGCCCTATGGCTACACCTTC
17 | TRBJ2-3 | NA | NA | TRBV15 | CATSRDEGLAYTDTQYF | TGTGCCACCAGCAGAGATGAAGGTCTGGCTTACACAGATACGCAGTATTTT
15 | TRBJ1-4 | NA | few | TRBV18 | CASSPNAGMWEKLFF | TGTGCCAGCTCACCAAACGCAGGGATGTGGGAAAAACTGTTTTTT
13 | TRBJ2-5 | TRBD1 | NA | TRBV12-3/TRBV12-4 | CASGDRSFETQYF | TGTGCCAGCGGGGACAGGTCGTTTGAGACCCAGTACTTC
13 | TRBJ2-6 | NA | NA | TRBV4-1 | CASSQARSNVLTF | TGCGCCAGCAGCCAAGCTCGGTCCAACGTCCTGACTTTC
14 | TRBJ1-1 | TRBD1 | NA | TRBV5-1 | CASSLWDQGVEAFF | TGCGCCAGCAGCTTGTGGGACCAGGGGGTAGAAGCTTTCTTT
13 | TRBJ2-3 | NA | NA | TRBV24-1 | CATSDRDPYTQYF | TGTGCCACCAGTGATCGGGATCCATATACGCAGTATTTT
18 | TRBJ2-1 | TRBD2 | once | TRBV18 | CASSPRLAGGQSYNEQFF | TGTGCCAGCTCACCCCGCCTAGCGGGGGGGCAGTCCTACAATGAGCAGTTCTTC
16 | TRBJ1-2 | TRBD1 | NA | TRBV5-1 | CASSRSGTGTLDGYTF | TGCGCCAGCAGCAGATCCGGGACAGGGACCCTTGATGGCTACACCTTC
14 | TRBJ1-4 | NA | NA | TRBV18 | CASSPERVNEKLFF | TGTGCCAGCTCACCGGAAAGGGTTAATGAAAAACTGTTTTTT
13 | TRBJ1-2 | NA | NA | TRBV2 | CASSENPEYGYTF | TGTGCCAGCAGTGAAAACCCCGAATATGGCTACACCTTC
14 | TRBJ2-5 | TRBD1 | NA | TRBV3-1/TRBV3-2 | CASSLRQGTETQYF | TGTGCCAGCAGCCTCCGACAGGGAACAGAGACCCAGTACTTC
15 | TRBJ1-5 | NA | NA | TRBV19 | CASSIGAREFQPQHF | TGTGCCAGTAGTATAGGGGCCAGGGAATTCCAGCCCCAGCATTTT
13 | TRBJ2-5 | NA | NA | TRBV3-1/TRBV3-2 | CASSQGHLGGQYF | TGTGCCAGCAGCCAAGGCCACCTTGGTGGGCAGTACTTC
13 | TRBJ1-1 | TRBD1 | NA | TRBV30 | CAWTGGSNTEAFF | TGTGCCTGGACAGGGGGAAGTAACACTGAAGCTTTCTTT
17 | TRBJ2-6 | NA | once | TRBV27 | CASSFGGAGSGANVLTF | TGTGCCAGCAGTTTTGGGGGGGCAGGGTCTGGGGCCAACGTCCTGACTTTC
15 | TRBJ2-2 | TRBD2 | NA | TRBV18 | CASSPWTSGGGELFF | TGTGCCAGCTCACCGTGGACTAGCGGTGGCGGGGAGCTGTTTTTT
16 | TRBJ2-1 | NA | few | TRBV6-5 | CASSYSTHSSYNEQFF | TGTGCCAGCAGTTACTCGACGCACAGTTCCTACAATGAGCAGTTCTTC
19 | TRBJ1-5 | NA | NA | TRBV6-2/TRBV6-3 | CASSYLQLTTIYSNQPQHF | TGTGCCAGCAGTTACCTACAGCTTACAACAATTTATAGCAATCAGCCCCAGCATTTT
15 | TRBJ2-5 | NA | NA | TRBV5-1 | CASSPWAGGVETQYF | TGCGCCAGCAGCCCCTGGGCAGGAGGGGTTGAGACCCAGTACTTC
18 | TRBJ2-2 | NA | NA | TRBV5-1 | CASSPEQTTGFSTGELFF | TGCGCCAGCAGCCCTGAACAGACAACAGGGTTTAGCACCGGGGAGCTGTTTTTT
14 | TRBJ1-6 | NA | NA | TRBV7-9 | CASSFGQNNSPLHF | TGTGCCAGCAGCTTCGGACAAAATAATTCACCCCTCCACTTT
14 | TRBJ1-1 | NA | NA | TRBV30 | CAWSVPARGSEAFF | TGTGCCTGGAGTGTACCGGCACGGGGGAGTGAGGCTTTCTTT
16 | TRBJ1-2 | TRBD1 | NA | TRBV24-1 | CATSEGQGASSYGYTF | TGTGCCACCAGTGAGGGACAGGGGGCTTCCTCCTATGGCTACACCTTC
14 | TRBJ1-1 | TRBD1 | NA | TRBV5-4 | CASSLRGGATEAFF | TGTGCCAGCAGCTTGAGAGGGGGCGCGACTGAAGCTTTCTTT
16 | TRBJ1-6 | NA | NA | TRBV9 | CASSSPLATANSPLHF | TGTGCCAGCAGCTCCCCCCTCGCGACAGCAAATTCACCCCTCCACTTT
14 | TRBJ2-5 | NA | NA | TRBV6-4 | CASRTGAGGETQYF | TGTGCCAGCAGGACAGGCGCCGGCGGGGAGACCCAGTACTTC
17 | TRBJ2-1 | TRBD2 | NA | TRBV3-1/TRBV3-2 | CASSQTFAGTSLNEQFF | TGTGCCAGCAGCCAAACTTTCGCCGGGACTAGCCTTAATGAGCAGTTCTTC
13 | TRBJ2-3 | NA | few | TRBV5-8 | CASPGRGADTQYF | TGTGCCAGTCCCGGGCGGGGCGCAGATACGCAGTATTTT